A few counts support the clone carrying this T cell receptor (beta chain). These data belong to a study of control samples from healthy donors and cancer patients. The data were produced by immunoSEQ multiplex PCR, yet TCRdb's version contains in-frame clones alone and is incomplete. The sample lists roughly 160,000 clones, 70% to 90% occurring once. The germline V and J ends were trimmed by 8 bases and 3 bases, with 11 bases remaining between them. The CDR3 runs to 13 residues. CDR1 is MNHEY and CDR2 is SVGAGI in the germline V gene. The sequenced sample was blood. The TCR was taken from a woman aged 25 to 39 in good health. V and J are TRBV6-5 and TRBJ1-5; TRBD1 is a possible D gene (5 bases). The CDR3 loop is CASYGGANQPQHF. The CDR3 DNA reads as TGTGCCAGCTATGGGGGTGCCAATCAGCCCCAGCATTTT.